The 8 T cell receptor beta chains in this list originate from one sample, sequenced in a study of response to subunit inactivated influenza vaccine. MiXCR was run by TCRdb on the RT-PCR reads, yielding one entry per CDR3 protein. The table has 530,000 or so distinct CDR3 sequences, approximately 15% seen once; the top ten hold around 10%. The sample in question was PBMCs from blood, obtained about 11 days after vaccination. The receptor set was obtained from a man in his forties or fifties who received an inactivated influenza vaccine.

The chain employs TRBV6-5 and TRBJ1-6; TRBD1 aligns across 7 bases. This CDR3 has 12 residues. The V gene end was trimmed by 0 bases and the J gene end by 14 bases; junction bases not matched to a gene: 1. CDR1 and CDR2 from the germline V gene are MNHEY and SVGAGI. The CDR3 here is CASSYSGTALHF. In nucleotides, the CDR3 is TGTGCCAGCAGTTACTCTGGGACAGCCCTCCACTTT.

The rearrangement joins TRBV5-1 to TRBJ2-7; 9 bases match TRBD2. Germline CDR1 is SGHRS and CDR2 is YFSETQ. CDR3 length equals 16 residues. The V gene end was trimmed by 0 bases and the J gene end by 6 bases; junction bases not matched to a gene: 10. CDR3: CASSLDARLAEGEQYF. The CDR3, as DNA: TGCGCCAGCAGCTTGGACGCGAGACTAGCGGAGGGCGAGCAGTACTTC.

CDR3 loop: CASMTSTDTQYF. CDR3 nucleotides: TGTGCCAGCATGACTAGCACAGATACGCAGTATTTT. This chain joins TRBV6-2 or TRBV6-3 and TRBJ2-3; D is ambiguous. Germline V lookup: CDR1 MNHEY, CDR2 SVGEGT. The CDR3 spans 12 residues. Trimming took off 7 bases at V and 0 bases at J, with 5 bases between the two ends.

This clonotype came up many times. The rearrangement links TRBV29-1 to TRBJ2-1; 8 bases map to TRBD2. The V and J ends lost 7 bases and 9 bases, in that order; junction bases with no gene match: 11. CDR1 and CDR2 (germline): SQVTM, ANQGSEA. The CDR3 loop spans 13 amino acids. The CDR3 here is CSAGGVDGREQFF. The CDR3 DNA reads TGCAGCGCCGGGGGGGTGGACGGGCGTGAGCAGTTCTTC.

This clonotype has only a few counts. The V gene is TRBV9, the J gene TRBJ2-3; 7 bases agree with TRBD2. The CDR3 extends over 15 amino acids. Germline CDR1 SGDLS, CDR2 YYNGEE. J lost 6 bases, V lost 4 bases, and 11 bases had no gene match. CDR3 nucleotide sequence: TGTGCCAGCAGCACCCTAGTGGCGGGAGTTGATACGCAGTATTTT. It encodes CASSTLVAGVDTQYF. Based on the CDR3 plus reference TRBV9 and TRBJ2-3, the full variable domain is DSGVTQTPKHLITATGQRVTLRCSPRSGDLSVYWYQQSLDQGLQFLIQYYNGEERAKGNILERFSAQQFPDLHSELNLSSLELGDSALYFCASSTLVAGVDTQYFGPGTRLTVL.

The gene calls are TRBV6-2 or TRBV6-3 and TRBJ2-1; possibly TRBD2 for D (5 bases). The CDR3 is 15 amino acids. With 5 bases removed from V and 4 bases from J, the gap between germline ends came to 15 bases. Germline V gene lookup returns CDR1 MNHEY and CDR2 SVGEGT. CDR3 sequence reads: CASSTSRLQYNEQFF. The CDR3 region has the DNA TGTGCCAGCAGTACCTCCCGACTACAATACAATGAGCAGTTCTTC.

The rearrangement links TRBV6-2 or TRBV6-3 to TRBJ2-7, with D perhaps TRBD1 (5 bases). The length of the CDR3 is 14 residues. Trimming left V 0 bases short and J 8 bases short, with 14 bases between. Germline lookup yields CDR1 MNHEY and CDR2 SVGEGT. CDR3 in amino acids: CASSYSSTDIQQYF. In nucleotides, the CDR3 is TGTGCCAGCAGTTACTCATCGACAGATATTCAGCAGTACTTC.

This clonotype was seen a few times. This chain joins TRBV2 and TRBJ2-3; no firm D call. Germline CDR1 SNHLY, CDR2 FYNNEI. Deletions cut 0 bases from V and 6 bases from J, with 7 bases between. The CDR3 sequence is 13 residues long. CDR3 amino acids: CASSEAGRDTQYF. The CDR3 DNA is TGTGCCAGCAGTGAAGCCGGGCGGGATACGCAGTATTTT.